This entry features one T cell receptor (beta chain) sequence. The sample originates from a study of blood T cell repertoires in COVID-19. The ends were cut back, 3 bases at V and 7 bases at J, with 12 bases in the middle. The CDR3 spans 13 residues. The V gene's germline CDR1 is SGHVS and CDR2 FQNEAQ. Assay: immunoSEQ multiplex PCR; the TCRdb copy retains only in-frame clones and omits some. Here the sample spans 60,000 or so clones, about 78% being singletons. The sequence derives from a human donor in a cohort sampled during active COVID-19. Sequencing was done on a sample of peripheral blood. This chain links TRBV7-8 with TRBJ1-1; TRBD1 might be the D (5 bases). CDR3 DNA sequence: TGTGCCAGCAGCTTCGTCGGGGGAGGTGAAGCTTTCTTT. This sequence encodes CASSFVGGGEAFF.